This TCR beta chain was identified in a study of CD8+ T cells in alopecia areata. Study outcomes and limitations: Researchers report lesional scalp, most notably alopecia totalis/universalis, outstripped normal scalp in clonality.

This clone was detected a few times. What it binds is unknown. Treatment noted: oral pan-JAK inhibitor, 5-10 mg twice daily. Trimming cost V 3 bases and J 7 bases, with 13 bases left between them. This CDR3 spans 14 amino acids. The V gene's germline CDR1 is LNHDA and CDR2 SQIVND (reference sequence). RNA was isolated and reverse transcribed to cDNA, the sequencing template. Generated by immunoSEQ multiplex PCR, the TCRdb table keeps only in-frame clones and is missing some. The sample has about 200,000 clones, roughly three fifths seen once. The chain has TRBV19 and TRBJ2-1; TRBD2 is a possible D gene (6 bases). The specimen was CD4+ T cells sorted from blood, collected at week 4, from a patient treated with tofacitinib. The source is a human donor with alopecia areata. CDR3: CASSMGGGGNEQFF. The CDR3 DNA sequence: TGTGCCAGTAGTATGGGCGGAGGAGGGAATGAGCAGTTCTTC. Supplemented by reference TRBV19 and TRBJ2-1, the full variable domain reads DGGITQSPKYLFRKEGQNVTLSCEQNLNHDAMYWYRQDPGQGLRLIYYSQIVNDFQKGDIAEGYSVSREKKESFPLTVTSAQKNPTAFYLCASSMGGGGNEQFFGPGTRLTVL.